One sample yielded the 19 T cell receptor beta chains listed below, sequenced in a study of shared T cell receptors in the human thymus. TCRdb's copy holds only in-frame clones and misses some; the assay was immunoSEQ multiplex PCR. Of 600,000 to 900,000 clones listed, 80% to 90% are singletons. These same data were also listed under a study on human thymus T cells.

Sequenced: thymocytes. These receptors were taken from a girl less than two years old with a congenital heart defect.

With respect to this clone: Other DNA sequences in the same sample also yield this CDR3. The V and J genes are TRBV25-1 and TRBJ1-1; D is ambiguous. The CDR3 is made up of 13 amino acids. The germline CDR1 and CDR2 sequences are MGHDK and SYGVNS. The V end was cut by 7 bases, the J end by 1 base, with 10 bases between. The CDR3 here is CASTQDSNTEAFF. The CDR3 DNA is TGTGCCAGCACTCAGGATTCGAACACTGAAGCTTTCTTT.

The chain joins TRBV15 to TRBJ1-2; D is uncertain. CDR1 is LNHNV and CDR2 is YYDKDF in the germline V gene (reference sequence). Trimming stripped 5 bases from V and 0 bases from J, with 10 bases between. The length of the CDR3 is 14 residues. In DNA, the CDR3 is TGTGCCACCAGCGCCAGCCTAGCTAACTATGGCTACACCTTC. It encodes CATSASLANYGYTF. Together with reference TRBV15 and TRBJ1-2, the CDR3 gives the full variable domain: DAMVIQNPRYQVTQFGKPVTLSCSQTLNHNVMYWYQQKSSQAPKLLFHYYDKDFNNEADTPDNFQSRRPNTSFCFLDIRSPGLGDTAMYLCATSASLANYGYTFGSGTRLTVV.

The CDR3 region is CAISESGQGWAYEQYF. The CDR3 nucleotides are TGTGCCATCAGTGAGTCTGGGCAGGGATGGGCCTACGAGCAGTACTTC. The chain couples TRBV10-3 to TRBJ2-7; tentatively, D is TRBD1 (5 bases). The ends were cut back, 0 bases at V and 2 bases at J, with 14 bases in the middle. The germline CDR1 and CDR2 sequences are ENHRY and SYGVKD. The CDR3 is 16 residues long.

The rearrangement uses TRBV7-2 and TRBJ2-4, with 8 bases matching TRBD1. V dropped 0 bases and J dropped 6; count of bases not matched to a gene: 4. The CDR3 is 15 residues long. From germline, CDR1 is SGHTA and CDR2 FQGNSA. This CDR3 reads CASSLARTGTNIQYF. CDR3 nucleotide sequence: TGTGCCAGCAGCTTAGCCCGGACAGGGACAAACATTCAGTACTTC.

This chain links TRBV23-1 with TRBJ2-1; 11 nucleotides match TRBD2. TRBV23-1 is noted as an ORF with a role that remains uncertain. There are 21 residues in the CDR3. The V gene end was trimmed by 0 bases and the J gene end by 0 bases; junction bases not matched to a gene: 13. CDR3 region: CASSQSRIAGGLGSSYNEQFF. CDR3 DNA sequence: TGCGCCAGCAGTCAATCGCGAATAGCGGGGGGGCTAGGGAGCTCCTACAATGAGCAGTTCTTC.

The V call is TRBV7-2, the J call TRBJ1-2, with 8 positions matching TRBD1. The germline V gene has CDR1 SGHTA and CDR2 FQGNSA. This CDR3 is built from 15 residues. Losses at the gene ends were 6 bases for V and 1 base for J; bases not matched to a gene: 7. The CDR3 sequence is CASRPRDRSNYGYTF. CDR3 coding DNA: TGTGCCAGCAGACCCAGGGACAGGAGTAACTATGGCTACACCTTC. Combining the CDR3 with reference TRBV7-2 and TRBJ1-2 gives the whole variable domain GAGVSQSPSNKVTEKGKDVELRCDPISGHTALYWYRQSLGQGLEFLIYFQGNSAPDKSGLPSDRFSAERTGGSVSTLTIQRTQQEDSAVYLCASRPRDRSNYGYTFGSGTRLTVV.

This clone has just a few counts. The chain recombines TRBV9 with TRBJ1-6, with D perhaps matching TRBD1 (6 bases). The CDR3 covers 14 residues. Germline CDR1 is SGDLS and CDR2 is YYNGEE. Trimming stripped 3 bases from V and 7 bases from J, with 11 bases between. In DNA form, the CDR3 reads TGTGCCAGCAGCGGTCCCAGGGGCAATTCACCCCTCCACTTT. It specifies CASSGPRGNSPLHF. The full variable domain, in which reference TRBV9 and TRBJ1-6 provide the parts outside the CDR3, is DSGVTQTPKHLITATGQRVTLRCSPRSGDLSVYWYQQSLDQGLQFLIQYYNGEERAKGNILERFSAQQFPDLHSELNLSSLELGDSALYFCASSGPRGNSPLHFGNGTRLTVT.

V usage is TRBV5-6 and J usage is TRBJ1-1, with TRBD1 matching 8 bases. V shed 7 bases, J shed 4 bases, and the junction held 6 bases outside the gene matches. The CDR3 has 13 amino acids. The germline CDR1 and CDR2 sequences are SGHDT and YYEEEE. The CDR3 is CASFQGAGTEAFF. CDR3 DNA: TGTGCCAGCTTCCAGGGGGCGGGCACTGAAGCTTTCTTT.

This clone was picked up a small number of times. V gene TRBV19 combines with J gene TRBJ1-5; D is ambiguous. V gave up 4 bases and J gave up 7 bases, with 20 bases separating them. This CDR3 has 16 residues. The V gene's germline CDR1 is LNHDA and CDR2 SQIVND (reference sequence). The CDR3 nucleotides are TGTGCCAGTAGTACCCCCCGGGCTGGGGAGGAACAGCCCCAGCATTTT. It translates to CASSTPRAGEEQPQHF.

This clone was observed a handful of times. This rearrangement joins TRBV2 to TRBJ2-5; 12 bases line up with TRBD1. Trimming at V came to 5 bases and at J to 0 bases, leaving 4 bases not matched to a gene. CDR1 is SNHLY and CDR2 is FYNNEI in the germline V gene. The CDR3 covers 16 residues. For the CDR3, the DNA is TGTGCCAGCAGTCCGGGGACAGGGGGCAACCAAGAGACCCAGTACTTC. It encodes CASSPGTGGNQETQYF. Complete variable domain (other parts from reference TRBV2 and TRBJ2-5): EPEVTQTPSHQVTQMGQEVILRCVPISNHLYFYWYRQILGQKVEFLVSFYNNEISEKSEIFDDQFSVERPDGSNFTLKIRSTKLEDSAMYFCASSPGTGGNQETQYFGPGTRLLVL.

The sample holds one count of this clone. The V gene is TRBV2, the J gene TRBJ2-3; the D is unclear. The V end lost 11 bases, the J end lost 1 base, and 7 bases lay between the germline ends. The CDR3 runs to 11 residues. Germline CDR1 is SNHLY and CDR2 is FYNNEI. The DNA for the CDR3 is TGTGCCGGTGCGGGCACAGATACGCAGTATTTT. Its translation: CAGAGTDTQYF.

J is TRBJ1-1 and V is TRBV5-1; tentatively, D is TRBD1 (6 bases). From germline, CDR1 is SGHRS and CDR2 YFSETQ. Deletions cut 7 bases from V and 11 bases from J, with 24 bases between. The CDR3 spans 14 residues. The DNA of the CDR3 is TGCGCCAGCGGCTACACAGGGTCGCAGATAGGTGCTTTCTTT. This sequence encodes CASGYTGSQIGAFF.

This rearrangement joins TRBV13 to TRBJ2-7, with D possibly being TRBD2 (7 bases). The V end was cut by 7 bases, the J end by 4 bases, with 23 bases between. Germline lookup yields CDR1 PRHDT and CDR2 FYEKMQ (reference sequence). CDR3 length: 16 amino acids. CDR3 region: CASTNRPKGGSYEQYF. DNA for the CDR3: TGTGCCAGCACCAACCGACCCAAGGGGGGGAGTTACGAGCAGTACTTC.

Here the CDR3 DNA reads TGTGCCAGCAGCCCCAGGGGACCTAATCAGCCCCAGCATTTT. This encodes CASSPRGPNQPQHF. V is TRBV2 and J is TRBJ1-5; perhaps TRBD1 as D (6 bases). Germline V gives CDR1 SNHLY, CDR2 FYNNEI. The CDR3 is 14 residues long. Trimming left V 6 bases short and J 4 bases short, with 13 bases between.

This chain connects TRBV19 to TRBJ2-7; possibly TRBD2 for D (5 bases). This CDR3 contains 14 residues. The V gene's germline CDR1 is LNHDA and CDR2 SQIVND (reference sequence). V was cut by 3 bases and J by 3 bases, with 12 bases left in between. CDR3 residues: CASSIRGEGYEQYF. CDR3 coding DNA: TGTGCCAGTAGTATTCGGGGAGAAGGCTACGAGCAGTACTTC.

This rearrangement joins TRBV29-1 to TRBJ1-1; TRBD1 matches at 7 bases. The trim removed 8 bases at V and 2 bases at J, leaving 11 bases unmatched. From germline, CDR1 is SQVTM and CDR2 ANQGSEA. This CDR3 has 14 amino acids. This CDR3 is CSHSRGGSNTEAFF. The CDR3 region has the DNA TGCAGCCACTCAAGAGGGGGCTCTAACACTGAAGCTTTCTTT.

The CDR3 here is CASSDQLLSQETQYF. The CDR3 coding sequence is TGTGCCAGCAGCGATCAACTACTTTCCCAAGAGACCCAGTACTTC. The J gene is TRBJ2-5, the V gene TRBV7-9, with D hard to call. The CDR3 extends over 15 amino acids. V was clipped by 5 bases and J by 1 base, with 14 bases between them. CDR1 SEHNR and CDR2 FQNEAQ come from the germline V gene (reference sequence).

The rearrangement uses TRBV15 and TRBJ1-1, with 11 bases that match TRBD1. The CDR3 sequence is 17 residues long. Germline loops: CDR1 LNHNV, CDR2 YYDKDF (reference sequence). The V and J ends lost 1 base and 1 base, in that order; junction bases with no gene match: 5. As DNA, the CDR3 is TGTGCCACCAGCAGAGCCCGGACAGGGGGCTGGAACACTGAAGCTTTCTTT. Its protein product is CATSRARTGGWNTEAFF.

The chain links TRBV2 to TRBJ2-3; tentatively, D is TRBD2 (6 bases). V was clipped by 8 bases and J by 1 base, with 13 bases between them. Looked up from germline, CDR1 is SNHLY and CDR2 is FYNNEI. CDR3 length: 14 residues. The CDR3 is CASGGGIRTDTQYF. The CDR3, as DNA: TGTGCCAGCGGTGGCGGGATCCGCACAGATACGCAGTATTTT.